The rows below give T cell receptor beta chains drawn from one sample of a study of blood T cells in healthy people across ages. Using its own MiXCR run on the 5' RACE reads, TCRdb lists one record per CDR3 protein. The repertoire consists of roughly 2 million distinct CDR3 sequences, with around 50% occurring once and the leading ten covering 2% to 2.5%. What was sequenced was blood. The receptors were sampled from a woman in her thirties or forties in good health. Both conserved end residues are part of each CDR3. A D gene is named only where the DNA matches it firmly. The listing skips clone size in some rows; elsewhere it reads once, few, many or a size class.

d_call	j_call	v_call	clone_size	cdr3_nt	cdr3_aa
TRBD2	TRBJ2-1	TRBV13	few	TGTGCCAGCAGCTTATATTCCGGGGGGGCCCTTGAGCAGTTCTTC	CASSLYSGGALEQFF
TRBD1	TRBJ1-1	TRBV27	many	TGTGCCAGCAGTTTGGGACAGGGGGCCGGAAGCACTGAAGCTTTCTTT	CASSLGQGAGSTEAFF
TRBD1	TRBJ2-7	TRBV2	-	TGTGCCAGCAAACTTCCCGGGACAGGAAGCTCCTACGAGCAGTACTTC	CASKLPGTGSSYEQYF
-	TRBJ2-5	TRBV3-1	-	TGTGCCAGCAGCCACCCCAGAGATGGACAAGAGACCCAGTACTTC	CASSHPRDGQETQYF
TRBD1	TRBJ2-3	TRBV7-9	many	TGTGCCAGCAGCTCCAGTCAACTAATACAGGGGAGAGATACGCAGTATTTT	CASSSSQLIQGRDTQYF
-	TRBJ2-3	TRBV12-3/TRBV12-4	-	TGTGCCAGCAGTCATCCCGGAGGAGATACGCAGTATTTT	CASSHPGGDTQYF
-	TRBJ2-5	TRBV25-1	few	TGTGCCAGCAGTGAGGCGGGACAGCAAGAGACCCAGTACTTC	CASSEAGQQETQYF
TRBD1	TRBJ2-3	TRBV2	-	TGTGCCAGCCTGGTTGGAAAGGGACAGGGCTCAAATACGCAGTATTTT	CASLVGKGQGSNTQYF
-	TRBJ2-2	TRBV19	-	TGTGCCAGCCAAGCAGGGTATACCGGGGAGCTGTTTTTT	CASQAGYTGELFF
TRBD1	TRBJ1-5	TRBV27	few	TGTGCCAGCAGTTTATTGTGGGACAGGGGGCAGCGTCAGCCCCAGCATTTT	CASSLLWDRGQRQPQHF
TRBD1	TRBJ1-4	TRBV2	-	TGTGCCAGCAGAACGATGGGGGACAGGGCAAGAGAAAAACTGTTTTTT	CASRTMGDRAREKLFF
-	TRBJ2-7	TRBV6-5	-	TGCTCCACGACCTACGAGCAGTACTTC	CSTTYEQYF
TRBD2	TRBJ2-3	TRBV5-1	few	TGCGCCAGCAGCTTGGTTAGACTAGCGGGAGGAGATACGCAGTATTTT	CASSLVRLAGGDTQYF
-	TRBJ2-7	TRBV27	few	TGTGCCAGCAGTTTAAAAGGGTGGAGCTCCTACGAGCAGTACTTC	CASSLKGWSSYEQYF
TRBD2	TRBJ2-3	TRBV4-3	-	TGCGCCAGCAGCCAAGAGTGGAAGCGGGGAGGCACAGATACGCAGTATTTT	CASSQEWKRGGTDTQYF
-	TRBJ2-7	TRBV20-1	few	TGCAGTGCTCTCCCGAGGGCCCAGTTGACCTACGAGCAGTACTTC	CSALPRAQLTYEQYF
-	TRBJ2-1	TRBV11-1	few	TGTGCCAGCAGCTTAGCCAGGGTGTCCTACAATGAGCAGTTCTTC	CASSLARVSYNEQFF
TRBD1	TRBJ2-1	TRBV12-3/TRBV12-4	few	TGTGCCAGCAGTTTTGCCGTTCACAGGGGGCGCTTTACCAGCTCCTACAATGAGCAGTTCTTC	CASSFAVHRGRFTSSYNEQFF
-	TRBJ2-1	TRBV4-3	-	TGCGCCAGCAGCCACGCCCCCAGGGACAATGAGCAGTTCTTC	CASSHAPRDNEQFF
-	TRBJ2-3	TRBV20-1	-	TGCAGTGCTAATCATAACACAGATACGCAGTATTTT	CSANHNTDTQYF
-	TRBJ2-1	TRBV4-3	-	TGCGCCAGCAGCCAAGATCAAGGGGGGGGCCTCGATGAGCAGTTCTTC	CASSQDQGGGLDEQFF
-	TRBJ1-1	TRBV18	-	TGTGCCAGCTCACTGGCCCTGAACTCTGAAGCTTTCTTT	CASSLALNSEAFF
-	TRBJ1-6	TRBV18	-	TGTGCCAGCTCACCACTTCAGGCAGCGAGCTCCTATAATTCACCCCTCCACTTT	CASSPLQAASSYNSPLHF
-	TRBJ2-5	TRBV7-9	-	TGTGCCAGCAGCTTTCATCGGGGGCCCGAAGAGACCCAGTACTTC	CASSFHRGPEETQYF
TRBD2	TRBJ2-1	TRBV18	-	TGTGCCAGCTCACCCACACTAGCGAGTGAGCAGTTCTTC	CASSPTLASEQFF
-	TRBJ2-5	TRBV5-3	-	TGTGCCAGAAGGCGAACCGGGGTGCAAGAGACCCAGTACTTC	CARRRTGVQETQYF
-	TRBJ2-3	TRBV11-1	few	TGTGCCAGCAGCGCTCGGGTAGCAAGCACAGATACGCAGTATTTT	CASSARVASTDTQYF
-	TRBJ2-7	TRBV27	-	TGTGCCAGCAGTTTCCTGCCGGGTTCCGACTACGAGCAGTACTTC	CASSFLPGSDYEQYF
TRBD1	TRBJ2-7	TRBV29-1	few	TGCAGCGTTGAAGGGGTGGACAGGGGATACTACGAGCAGTACTTC	CSVEGVDRGYYEQYF
-	TRBJ2-5	TRBV5-1	-	TGCGCCAGCAGCCCCCAAAGTCGGGGAGAGACCCAGTACTTC	CASSPQSRGETQYF
TRBD1	TRBJ1-2	TRBV20-1	-	TGCAGTGCTAGTTTGGACAGGGTTTCGACTAACTATGGCTACACCTTC	CSASLDRVSTNYGYTF
-	TRBJ1-1	TRBV29-1	-	TGCAGCGTTCTCGGGGCACGGGAAGCTTTCTTT	CSVLGAREAFF
TRBD2	TRBJ2-1	TRBV7-2	-	TGTGCCAGCAGCTCGGGGGGGGGACGGAGAAGCCCCTACAACGAGCAGTTCTTC	CASSSGGGRRSPYNEQFF
-	TRBJ2-7	TRBV20-1	-	TGCAGTGCTAGGGACATAGGATACGAGCAGTACTTC	CSARDIGYEQYF
-	TRBJ2-1	TRBV5-6	few	TGTGCCAGCTCCGTGGGGGGTTTAGTCCATGAACAGTTCTTC	CASSVGGLVHEQFF
TRBD2	TRBJ2-3	TRBV27	-	TGTGCCAGCAGTTCCCGACTAGCGGGGAACTGGTGGGATACGCAGTATTTT	CASSSRLAGNWWDTQYF
-	TRBJ1-1	TRBV7-3	once	TGTGCCAGCAGCTTAACCCCGCTAATGAACACTGAAGCTTTCTTT	CASSLTPLMNTEAFF
-	TRBJ2-7	TRBV6-6	few	TGTGCCAGCAGTTACCGTCCAGGCGGGGAGCAGTACTTC	CASSYRPGGEQYF
-	TRBJ1-1	TRBV4-2	once	TGTGCCAGCAGCCCTAACGCTCGGAGTGCTTTCTTT	CASSPNARSAFF
-	TRBJ2-1	TRBV27	few	TGTGCCAGCTCCTTGTACAATCTAACTTACAATGAGCAGTTCTTC	CASSLYNLTYNEQFF
TRBD1	TRBJ1-4	TRBV9	once	TGTGCCAGCAGCCTCGGACAGGACCAAAATGAAAAACTGTTTTTT	CASSLGQDQNEKLFF
-	TRBJ2-7	TRBV5-1	few	TGCGCCAGCAGCTTTGCCAGGGTGATCGACGAGCAGTACTTC	CASSFARVIDEQYF
-	TRBJ2-6	TRBV29-1	-	TGCAGCGCTGAAGAGTTCGGGGACTCTGGGGCCAACGTCCTGACTTTC	CSAEEFGDSGANVLTF
-	TRBJ2-6	TRBV27	-	TGTGCCAGCAGTTACCAGGGGGGGGCCAACGTCCTGACTTTC	CASSYQGGANVLTF
-	TRBJ2-4	TRBV7-2	once	TGTGCCAGCAGCCCCAGGCGGGTGGGCATTGGAAACATTCAGTACTTC	CASSPRRVGIGNIQYF
-	TRBJ2-1	TRBV28	-	TGTGCCAGCAGTTACCAGGGTACCTACAATGAGCAGTTCTTC	CASSYQGTYNEQFF
-	TRBJ2-5	TRBV3-1	many	TGTGCCAGCAGCCTCCTAGAAGGAGAGACCCAGTACTTC	CASSLLEGETQYF
TRBD1	TRBJ2-7	TRBV4-1	-	TGCGCCAGCAGCCTAATTGGACAGGGGGCTTCCTACGAGCAGTACTTC	CASSLIGQGASYEQYF
TRBD1	TRBJ1-1	TRBV12-3/TRBV12-4	few	TGTGCCAGCAATCGACAGGGGAACACTGAAGCTTTCTTT	CASNRQGNTEAFF
TRBD2	TRBJ2-1	TRBV4-3	few	TGCGCCAGCAGCCAATCGACGGGGGGTATCGATGAGCAGTTCTTC	CASSQSTGGIDEQFF
-	TRBJ2-7	TRBV20-1	-	TGCAGTGCTAGAGCCCCTATGAAGGGGAACGAGCAGTACTTC	CSARAPMKGNEQYF
TRBD1	TRBJ1-4	TRBV6-5	-	TGTGCCAGCAGGACACTACAGGGGGCGGCGAGTGAAAAACTGTTTTTT	CASRTLQGAASEKLFF
-	TRBJ1-5	TRBV4-3	-	TGCGCCAGCAGCCAAGGGGCAGGCGTAAGCAATCAGCCCCAGCATTTT	CASSQGAGVSNQPQHF
-	TRBJ2-5	TRBV29-1	-	TGCAGCTTAACCACTAGTGCCAGTTACAATGAGCAGTACTTC	CSLTTSASYNEQYF
-	TRBJ2-7	TRBV20-1	few	TGCAGTGCTAGAGATTCACAGAGCTCCTACGAGCAGTACTTC	CSARDSQSSYEQYF
-	TRBJ2-7	TRBV27	-	TGTGCCAGCAGTTCGAGATTAGGGGGATCCTACGAGCAGTACTTC	CASSSRLGGSYEQYF
-	TRBJ1-2	TRBV7-9	few	TGTGCCAGCAGTTCGCAAGGCGAGGGGTCCTATGGCTACACCTTC	CASSSQGEGSYGYTF
-	TRBJ2-1	TRBV7-2	-	TGTGCCAGCAGCCCAGGACAGCGTAAGCAGTTCTTC	CASSPGQRKQFF
TRBD1	TRBJ2-7	TRBV7-9	many	TGTGCCAGCAGTCTCGGGACAGGGGATGTCTACGAGCAGTACTTC	CASSLGTGDVYEQYF
-	TRBJ1-2	TRBV20-1	many	TGCAGTGCTAGTCCCGCGGGGACTAACTATGGCTACACCTTC	CSASPAGTNYGYTF